This TCR beta chain was identified in a study of T cells in Graves' hyperthyroidism and ophthalmopathy. The CDR3 length is 16 residues. V was cut by 9 bases and J by 0 bases, with 18 bases left in between. Per the germline V gene, CDR1 is MNHEY and CDR2 is SMNVEV (reference sequence). RNA transcripts were the template for amplifying TCR beta CDR3 regions. RT-PCR in the first round (using the HTBI primer set) targeted the TCR CDR3. TCRdb called the multiplex PCR reads again in MiXCR, with one record for every CDR3 protein. This sample has about 720,000 distinct CDR3 sequences, with less than 20% found just once. Ten or more counts support this clonotype.

The V gene is TRBV27, the J gene TRBJ2-1; possibly TRBD2 for D (6 bases). The receptor was isolated from a man aged 18 to 35 with Graves' hyperthyroidism. The specimen was blood. CDR3 in DNA: TGTGCCAGTACTCGGGCGCGGGGCCCCTCCTACAATGAGCAGTTCTTC. Translating it yields CASTRARGPSYNEQFF.